Listed here are 29 T cell receptor beta chains from one sample, sequenced in a study of blood T cell repertoires in COVID-19. The table came from immunoSEQ multiplex PCR; TCRdb's copy has only in-frame clones and leaves some out. Here the sample spans over 350,000 clones, roughly 85% being singletons. The specimen sequenced was PBMCs or T cells enriched from blood (not recorded which). These receptors were taken from a woman in her late teens or twenties with acute COVID-19.

In its sample, this clone was seen once. The chain joins TRBV7-6 to TRBJ2-7; D perhaps matches TRBD1 (6 bases). The CDR3 totals 16 residues. Germline V gene data show CDR1 as SGHVS and CDR2 as FNYEAQ. The V end was cut by 5 bases, the J end by 0 bases, with 17 bases between. The CDR3, as DNA: TGTGCCAGCAGCCGATCGAGACAGGCGGCCTCCTACGAGCAGTACTTC. Translated: CASSRSRQAASYEQYF.

The V and J genes are TRBV9 and TRBJ2-3, with 7 bases that match TRBD2. CDR1 SGDLS and CDR2 YYNGEE come from the germline V gene. Trimming took 0 bases from V and 8 from J; bases not matched to a gene: 12. The CDR3 is 16 residues long. The CDR3 DNA reads as TGTGCCAGCAGCGTAGGCGGACTAGAGGGCGCTGGTACGCAGTATTTT. Translated, it gives CASSVGGLEGAGTQYF.

This sequence joins TRBV20-1 and TRBJ2-7, with 9 bases aligning to TRBD2. This CDR3 contains 14 residues. Trimming removed 3 bases from V and 3 bases from J; junction bases left unmatched: 6. Per germline, CDR1 DFQATT and CDR2 SNEGSKA (reference sequence). The CDR3: CSASAGGTLYEQYF. The CDR3, as DNA: TGCAGTGCTAGTGCGGGGGGGACCCTCTACGAGCAGTACTTC.

This chain uses TRBV4-1 with TRBJ1-1; D is perhaps TRBD1 (6 bases). The germline V and J ends were trimmed by 3 bases and 5 bases, with 16 bases remaining between them. The CDR3 contains 15 residues. Germline CDR1 MGHRA, CDR2 YSYEKL. The CDR3: CASSQDTGRGTEAFF. The CDR3, as DNA: TGCGCCAGCAGCCAGGACACAGGGCGGGGGACTGAAGCTTTCTTT.

There are a few counts of this clone. J is TRBJ1-1 and V is TRBV5-4, with D uncertain. The CDR3 runs 15 residues. Germline CDR1 SGHNT, CDR2 YYREEE (reference sequence). V was clipped by 2 bases and J by 2 bases, with 13 bases between them. CDR3 nucleotide sequence: TGTGCCAGCAGCTTTTACTTGCCAGGTAACACTGAAGCTTTCTTT. This gives the protein CASSFYLPGNTEAFF.

The gene calls are TRBV7-6 and TRBJ1-1; D call uncertain. CDR1 and CDR2 (germline): SGHVS, FNYEAQ. This CDR3 has 14 amino acids. V was shortened by 2 bases and J by 3 bases, with 10 bases between the two germline ends. The CDR3 DNA reads as TGTGCCAGCAGCTTATCCTGGTCGGACACTGAAGCTTTCTTT. As protein: CASSLSWSDTEAFF.

This chain's CDR3 is CASSPGYSNQPQHF. The CDR3 DNA reads TGTGCCAGTAGTCCCGGTTATAGCAATCAGCCCCAGCATTTT. The V gene is TRBV19, the J gene TRBJ1-5, with D uncertain. This CDR3 is 14 amino acids long. Germline V gene data show CDR1 as LNHDA and CDR2 as SQIVND (reference sequence). The ends were cut back, 5 bases at V and 0 bases at J, with 8 bases in the middle.

This clone appeared a single time. V gene TRBV5-1 combines with J gene TRBJ1-1, with TRBD1 as a possible D gene (6 bases). CDR3 length equals 15 residues. From germline, CDR1 is SGHRS and CDR2 YFSETQ. V shed 4 bases and J shed 2 bases, with 15 bases lying between them. In nucleotides, the CDR3 is TGCGCCAGCAGCCAGGGGTCAGTATACAACACTGAAGCTTTCTTT. Protein: CASSQGSVYNTEAFF.

The chain combines TRBV27 with TRBJ2-1; TRBD1 matches at 9 bases. CDR3 length: 14 residues. V shed 3 bases, J shed 8 bases, and the junction held 5 bases outside the gene matches. Germline CDR1 is MNHEY and CDR2 is SMNVEV (reference sequence). Here the CDR3 DNA reads TGTGCCAGCAGTTTGACAGGGGGGAAAGATGAGCAGTTCTTC. This translates into CASSLTGGKDEQFF.

J is TRBJ2-5 and V is TRBV5-1; possibly TRBD1 for D (6 bases). The germline gives CDR1 SGHRS, CDR2 YFSETQ. The CDR3 spans 15 residues. The V and J ends lost 1 base and 2 bases respectively, with 12 bases between them. For the CDR3, the DNA is TGCGCCAGCAGCTTGTTGCCAGGGGAGCAAGAGACCCAGTACTTC. As protein: CASSLLPGEQETQYF.

This clone was counted between two and nine times. The chain recombines TRBV18 with TRBJ2-3, with 9 nucleotides matching TRBD2. V was clipped by 6 bases and J by 6 bases; unmatched bases: 4. The CDR3 consists of 13 residues. From germline, CDR1 is KGHSH and CDR2 LQKENI. The DNA for the CDR3 is TGTGCCAGCTCCGCTAGCGGGGCGGATACGCAGTATTTT. Translating it yields CASSASGADTQYF.

This clone showed up just a few times. The rearrangement joins TRBV24-1 to TRBJ1-2; no reliable D call. V was clipped by 4 bases and J by 2 bases, with 7 bases between them. The V gene's germline CDR1 is KGHDR and CDR2 SFDVKD. The CDR3 runs to 13 residues. CDR3 in amino acids: CATSDAGNYGYTF. In nucleotides, the CDR3 is TGTGCCACCAGTGACGCGGGAAACTATGGCTACACCTTC.

The chain links TRBV19 to TRBJ2-4; TRBD2 matches at 9 bases. With 5 bases clipped from V and 1 base from J, the junction kept 6 bases outside the gene matches. Germline V gives CDR1 LNHDA, CDR2 SQIVND (reference sequence). The CDR3 contains 16 residues. The CDR3 DNA reads TGTGCCAGTAGTCTTAGCGGGGGCTGGGCCAAAAACATTCAGTACTTC. Protein product: CASSLSGGWAKNIQYF.

The rearrangement links TRBV6-2 or TRBV6-3 to TRBJ1-5, with D perhaps matching TRBD1 (5 bases). The CDR3 covers 14 residues. V was clipped by 2 bases and J by 2 bases, with 7 bases between them. In germline, CDR1 is MNHEY, CDR2 SVGEGT. This chain's CDR3 is CASSYGGGNQPQHF. The CDR3 region has the DNA TGTGCCAGCAGTTACGGAGGGGGCAATCAGCCCCAGCATTTT.

CDR3 DNA: TGTGCCAGTAGTACCCAGGGAAACTATGGCTACACCTTC. This codes for CASSTQGNYGYTF. V usage is TRBV19 and J usage is TRBJ1-2, with D tentatively TRBD1 (5 bases). The CDR3 consists of 13 residues. V was trimmed by 4 bases and J by 2 bases, leaving 8 bases between them. From germline, CDR1 is LNHDA and CDR2 SQIVND (reference sequence).

This clone was seen just once. The chain has TRBV7-2 and TRBJ2-7; D is uncertain. The CDR3 spans 11 residues. The V gene lost 7 bases and the J gene lost 0 bases, with 4 bases spanning the gap. Germline assignment: CDR1 SGHTA and CDR2 FQGNSA. CDR3 nucleotide sequence: TGTGCCAGCACCTCCTCCTACGAGCAGTACTTC. Its translation: CASTSSYEQYF.

This chain links TRBV6-5 with TRBJ1-2; tentative D call: TRBD1 (6 bases). There are 13 residues in the CDR3. Trimming cost V 6 bases and J 0 bases, with 8 bases left between them. Germline CDR1 MNHEY, CDR2 SVGAGI. The CDR3 reads CASRDSSNYGYTF. CDR3 nucleotides: TGTGCCAGCAGGGACAGCTCTAACTATGGCTACACCTTC.

This clone was found once. The rearrangement links TRBV5-6 to TRBJ1-5; D is possibly TRBD1 (5 bases). With 2 bases removed from V and 5 bases from J, the gap between germline ends came to 8 bases. The CDR3 has 13 amino acids. Germline CDR1 SGHDT, CDR2 YYEEEE. The CDR3 DNA reads as TGTGCCAGCAGCTTCGGGGGAGATCAGCCCCAGCATTTT. Translating it yields CASSFGGDQPQHF.

The chain recombines TRBV23-1 with TRBJ1-6, with D possibly matching TRBD1 (5 bases). TRBV23-1 is recorded as an ORF, its role being uncertain. This CDR3 region has 17 residues. Trimming pared 5 bases from V and 6 bases from J, leaving 20 bases between. CDR3 sequence (DNA): TGCGCCAGCAGTGACTGGGGTACAGGTGGGGTTAATTCACCCCTCCACTTT. Amino acid sequence: CASSDWGTGGVNSPLHF.

This rearrangement joins TRBV28 to TRBJ1-1; no clear D gene. V lost 2 bases, J lost 0 bases, and 13 bases lay in between. Looked up from germline, CDR1 is MDHEN and CDR2 is SYDVKM. The CDR3 sequence is 16 residues long. The CDR3 loop reads CASSLVLRPMNTEAFF. CDR3 nucleotides: TGTGCCAGCAGTTTAGTACTACGACCCATGAACACTGAAGCTTTCTTT.

This chain uses TRBV30 with TRBJ1-2; D unresolved. CDR1 and CDR2 from the germline V gene are GTSNPN and SVGIG (reference sequence). V lost 4 bases to trimming and J lost 2 bases, with 8 bases between them. The CDR3 is 12 residues long. CDR3: CAWTNRNYGYTF. CDR3 nucleotides: TGTGCCTGGACAAATCGGAACTATGGCTACACCTTC.

The V gene is TRBV7-8, the J gene TRBJ1-1; 9 bases are a match to TRBD1. The germline V gene has CDR1 SGHVS and CDR2 FQNEAQ. The CDR3 is 16 amino acids. Trimming at V came to 5 bases and at J to 3 bases, leaving 10 bases not matched to a gene. The DNA for the CDR3 is TGTGCCAGCAGCATTCCGACAGGGGGAAAGGACACTGAAGCTTTCTTT. Protein: CASSIPTGGKDTEAFF.

The chain couples TRBV7-9 to TRBJ2-2; tentative D call: TRBD2 (6 bases). This CDR3 spans 16 amino acids. Germline-derived CDR1 and CDR2 are SEHNR and FQNEAQ (reference sequence). V lost 4 bases and J 5 bases, leaving 17 bases between the germline ends. Written as DNA, the CDR3 is TGTGCCAGCAGCTCTCTATTCCCCCGGGGGACCGGGGAGCTGTTTTTT. Translating it yields CASSSLFPRGTGELFF.

This chain connects TRBV5-1 to TRBJ1-1; 8 positions match TRBD1. The junction had 2 bases not matched to a gene; V was cut back by 0 bases and J by 1 base. The CDR3 totals 15 residues. In germline, CDR1 is SGHRS, CDR2 YFSETQ. CDR3 coding DNA: TGCGCCAGCAGCTTGGGGGACAGGCGGAACACTGAAGCTTTCTTT. Its protein is CASSLGDRRNTEAFF.

This CDR3 is CASSLNTGRGETQYF. The CDR3, as DNA: TGTGCCAGCAGCTTAAACACAGGGAGAGGGGAGACCCAGTACTTC. The gene calls are TRBV7-2 and TRBJ2-5; D is possibly TRBD1 (6 bases). This CDR3 contains 15 residues. Per germline, CDR1 SGHTA and CDR2 FQGNSA. V was trimmed by 2 bases and J by 5 bases, leaving 15 bases between them.

The chain's CDR3 is CASSANTGLGTDTQYF. The CDR3 DNA sequence: TGTGCCAGTAGCGCTAATACAGGTTTGGGTACAGATACGCAGTATTTT. The chain combines TRBV19 with TRBJ2-3; D might be TRBD1 (5 bases). This CDR3 has 16 residues. V lost 6 bases, J lost 3 bases, and 19 bases lay in between. Germline V gene lookup returns CDR1 LNHDA and CDR2 SQIVND (reference sequence).

The chain recombines TRBV5-1 with TRBJ2-1; TRBD2 agrees at 8 bases. V gave up 4 bases and J gave up 7 bases; unmatched junction bases: 4. The CDR3 has 13 residues. Germline CDR1 reads SGHRS; CDR2 reads YFSETQ. CDR3: CASSIGLANEQFF. The CDR3 DNA reads as TGCGCCAGCAGCATAGGACTAGCAAATGAGCAGTTCTTC.

In this sample, this clone turned up once. V gene TRBV28 combines with J gene TRBJ2-2; 7 nucleotides align to TRBD2. The CDR3 runs to 16 residues. CDR1 and CDR2 from the germline V gene are MDHEN and SYDVKM. Germline trimming cut 6 bases from V and 0 bases from J; bases unmatched to any gene: 7. DNA for the CDR3: TGTGCCAGCAGCCCCGGGGACTACGCGAACACCGGGGAGCTGTTTTTT. It is translated as CASSPGDYANTGELFF.

The chain uses TRBV7-9 and TRBJ2-7, with 8 bases fitting TRBD1. CDR1 and CDR2 from the germline V gene are SEHNR and FQNEAQ (reference sequence). The V gene end was trimmed by 4 bases and the J gene end by 2 bases; junction bases not matched to a gene: 7. The CDR3 has 15 amino acids. CDR3 nucleotides: TGTGCCAGCAGCTCCCCAAGACAGGGGCCCTACGAGCAGTACTTC. Translation: CASSSPRQGPYEQYF.